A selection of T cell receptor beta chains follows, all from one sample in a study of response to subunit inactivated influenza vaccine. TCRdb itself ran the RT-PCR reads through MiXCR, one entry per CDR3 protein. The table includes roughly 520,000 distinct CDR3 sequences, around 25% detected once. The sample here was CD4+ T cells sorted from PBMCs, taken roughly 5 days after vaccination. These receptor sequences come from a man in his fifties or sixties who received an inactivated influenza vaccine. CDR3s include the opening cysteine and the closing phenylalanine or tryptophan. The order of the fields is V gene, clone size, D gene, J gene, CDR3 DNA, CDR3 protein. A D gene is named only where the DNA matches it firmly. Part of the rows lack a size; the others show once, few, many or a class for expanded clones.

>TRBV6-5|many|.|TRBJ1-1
TGTGCCAGCAGTTCCCAAATGGGAGCTTTCTTT
CASSSQMGAFF
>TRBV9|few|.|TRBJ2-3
TGTGCCAGCAGCGCTACCCCACAAGGGGGTCTGGCAGATACGCAGTATTTT
CASSATPQGGLADTQYF
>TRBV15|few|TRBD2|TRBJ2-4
TGTGCCACCAGCAGAGATCTGGTAGCGGGAGGTTCTCAGTACTTC
CATSRDLVAGGSQYF
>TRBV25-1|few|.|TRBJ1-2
TGTGCCAGCAGTGAAATGGCGTGGAGCGGCTACACCTTC
CASSEMAWSGYTF
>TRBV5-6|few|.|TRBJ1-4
TGTGCCAGCAGCTTGACTGGTCGGCAGGCGGAGGAAAAACTGTTTTTT
CASSLTGRQAEEKLFF
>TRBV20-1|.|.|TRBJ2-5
TGCAGTGCTCCCGAGGGGCAGGACCGGGAGACCCAGTACTTC
CSAPEGQDRETQYF
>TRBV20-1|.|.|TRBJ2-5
TGCAGTGCTATTCTCCGAGAGACCCAGTACTTC
CSAILRETQYF
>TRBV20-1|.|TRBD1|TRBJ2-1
TGCAGTGCCGATGTAGACAGGGGGCGTTGGAATGAGCAGTTCTTC
CSADVDRGRWNEQFF
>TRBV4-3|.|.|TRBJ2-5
TGCGCCAGCAGCCAAGACTCCCCCTTCGCCCAGTACTTC
CASSQDSPFAQYF
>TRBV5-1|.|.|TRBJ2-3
TGCGCCAGCAGCTCGCGACGGATTAGCACAGATACGCAGTATTTT
CASSSRRISTDTQYF
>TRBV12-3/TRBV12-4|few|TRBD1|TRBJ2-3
TGTGCCAGCACCTCGGGACAGGCCTTTCGGGGCACAGATACGCAGTATTTT
CASTSGQAFRGTDTQYF
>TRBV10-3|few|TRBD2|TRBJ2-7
TGTGCCATCAGTAAGGGACTAGCGACCGAGCAGTACTTC
CAISKGLATEQYF
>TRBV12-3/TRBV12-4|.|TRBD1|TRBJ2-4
TGTGCCAGCAGTTTAGAAGTGGGGCTACAGGGGAACTTC
CASSLEVGLQGNF
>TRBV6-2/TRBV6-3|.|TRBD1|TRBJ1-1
TGTGCCAGCAGTTCCCACAGGGGGACGGCCACTGAAGCTTTCTTT
CASSSHRGTATEAFF
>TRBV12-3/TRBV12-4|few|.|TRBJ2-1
TGTGCCAGCCGACCGGGGTTGTACAATGAGCAGTTCTTC
CASRPGLYNEQFF
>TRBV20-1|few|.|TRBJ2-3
TGCAGTGCCCTCGAATATCGGGCACCAGATACGCAGTATTTT
CSALEYRAPDTQYF
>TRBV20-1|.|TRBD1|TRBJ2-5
TGCAGTGCTCTCTTCACTCGGGACAGTGGGGAGACCCAGTACTTC
CSALFTRDSGETQYF
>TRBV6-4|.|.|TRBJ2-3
TGTGCCAGCAGTGACCGGGGGAAGACAGATACGCAGTATTTT
CASSDRGKTDTQYF
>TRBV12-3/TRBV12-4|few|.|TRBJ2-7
TGTGCCAGCAGAGCCGGGTCCCGGTCTTACGAGCAGTACTTC
CASRAGSRSYEQYF
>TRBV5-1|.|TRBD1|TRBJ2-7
TGCGCCAGCAGCGAGGACAGGGGATTCTACGAGCAGTACTTC
CASSEDRGFYEQYF
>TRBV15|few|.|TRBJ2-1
TGTGCCACCAGCAGGGGCCCTGTTACTGACTACAATGAGCAGTTCTTC
CATSRGPVTDYNEQFF
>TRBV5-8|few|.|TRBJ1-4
TGTGCCAGCAGCGCTAATCCTCGGGCGGCTAATGAAAAACTGTTTTTT
CASSANPRAANEKLFF
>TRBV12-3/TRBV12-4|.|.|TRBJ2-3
TGTGCCAGCAGCCCCCCCCGTGGAGGGATAAGCACAGATACGCAGTATTTT
CASSPPRGGISTDTQYF
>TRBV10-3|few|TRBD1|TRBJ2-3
TGTGCCATCAGTCGTGGGACAGGGTTATTAGATACGCAGTATTTT
CAISRGTGLLDTQYF
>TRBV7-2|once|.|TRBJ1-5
TGTGCCAGCAGCTTAGATGGGTATGGTAATCAGCCCCAGCATTTT
CASSLDGYGNQPQHF
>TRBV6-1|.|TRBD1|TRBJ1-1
TGTGCCAGCAGGGATCGGGACAGGGGCATGATGAGCACTGAAGCTTTCTTT
CASRDRDRGMMSTEAFF
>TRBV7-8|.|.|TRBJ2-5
TGTGCCAGTAGCAGGGGTGTCGGGGAGACCCAGTACTTC
CASSRGVGETQYF
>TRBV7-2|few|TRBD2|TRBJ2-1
TGTGCCAGCAGCTTCTCAGCGGGGGATGAGCAGTTCTTC
CASSFSAGDEQFF
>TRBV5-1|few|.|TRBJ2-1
TGCGCCAGCAGCTTGGGACAGGCCCACAATGAGCAGTTCTTC
CASSLGQAHNEQFF
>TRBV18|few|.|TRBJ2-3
TGTGCCAGCTCACCATCGGGGATAAGCACAGATACGCAGTATTTT
CASSPSGISTDTQYF
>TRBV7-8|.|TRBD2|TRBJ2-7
TGTGCCAGCAGCGGGTGGACTAGCGGGGGCCACCTCCCGTTGTACGAGCAGTACTTC
CASSGWTSGGHLPLYEQYF
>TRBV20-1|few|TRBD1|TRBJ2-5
TGCAGTGCTTCGCTACCCCGACAGGGCAGAGGCCAAGAGACCCAGTACTTC
CSASLPRQGRGQETQYF
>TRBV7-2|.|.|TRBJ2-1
TGTGCCAGCAGCTTAGCGCGGGGACGGGGTCTCAATGAGCAGTTCTTC
CASSLARGRGLNEQFF
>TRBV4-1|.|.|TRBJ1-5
TGCGCCAGCAGCCGCGGTGGGGGGTCTAATCAGCCCCAGCATTTT
CASSRGGGSNQPQHF
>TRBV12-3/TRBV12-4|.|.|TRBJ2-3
TGTGCCAGCTGTTTACTGGAGATTTGGCTAGCTAGCACAGATACGCAGTATTTT
CASCLLEIWLASTDTQYF
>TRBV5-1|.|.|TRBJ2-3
TGCGCCAGCAGCTTGGGCGGATCCCCACACACAGATACGCAGTATTTT
CASSLGGSPHTDTQYF
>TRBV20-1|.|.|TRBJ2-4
TGCAGTGCTGCCCGCGACTTAGTCCTGGCCAAAAACATTCAGTACTTC
CSAARDLVLAKNIQYF
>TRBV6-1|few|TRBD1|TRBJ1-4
TGTGCCAGCAGTGCCACAGGGGGAACTAATGAAAAACTGTTTTTT
CASSATGGTNEKLFF
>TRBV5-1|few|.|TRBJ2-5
TGCGCCAGCAGCTTGGCCTTACAGCAAGAGACCCAGTACTTC
CASSLALQQETQYF
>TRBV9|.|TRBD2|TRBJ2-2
TGTGCCAGCAGCGGGGGACTAGCGGATAACACCGGGGAGCTGTTTTTT
CASSGGLADNTGELFF
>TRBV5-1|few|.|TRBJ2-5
TGCGCCAGCAGCTTGAACCCTAAGACAGACTGGGGGACCCAGTACTTC
CASSLNPKTDWGTQYF
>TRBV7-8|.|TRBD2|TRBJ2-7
TGTGCCAGCAGCCCCCGGGTAGCGGGTATTACCTACGAGCAGTACTTC
CASSPRVAGITYEQYF
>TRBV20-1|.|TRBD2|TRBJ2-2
TGCAGTGCTAGCGGGCTAGCGGGTGGGACCGGGGAGCTGTTTTTT
CSASGLAGGTGELFF
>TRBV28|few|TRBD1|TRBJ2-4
TGTGCCAGCAGTCAGTCGGGACAGGGGAATCTATTC
CASSQSGQGNLF
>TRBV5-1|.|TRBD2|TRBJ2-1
TGCGCCAGCACGCTAGCGGGAGTTTCGAATGAGCAGTTCTTC
CASTLAGVSNEQFF
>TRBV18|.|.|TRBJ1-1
TGTGCCAGCTCACCAGGGATGGCGGACACTGAAGCTTTCTTT
CASSPGMADTEAFF
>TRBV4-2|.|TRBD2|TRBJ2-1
TGTGCCAGCAGCCAAGGGAGCGGGAGCTCCTACAATGAGCAGTTCTTC
CASSQGSGSSYNEQFF
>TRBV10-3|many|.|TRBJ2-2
TGTGCCATCAGCGGAGGGGAGGACACCGGGGAGCTGTTTTTT
CAISGGEDTGELFF